The entry below describes one T cell receptor (beta chain). This record belongs to a study of blood T cell repertoires in COVID-19. Whole-study context: Sample material is recorded as cDNA or gDNA derived from T cells, B-cell-depleted T cells, or PBMCs.

Per the study methods: By means of reference gene primer amplification, nucleated cell counts were estimated. The table came from immunoSEQ multiplex PCR; TCRdb's copy has only in-frame clones and leaves some out. V and J calls and clone size are copied from that table; D and trimming were computed from the DNA. The sample lists about 200,000 clones, around 89% seen once, with roughly 8.8% in the top ten. The CDR3 runs to 14 residues. V was pared by 4 bases and J by 1 base, with 2 bases of the junction left unmatched. Germline assignment: CDR1 MGHDK and CDR2 SYGVNS. Participants were placed into cohorts based on the clinical history they reported.

The sample taken for sequencing was PBMCs or T cells enriched from blood (not recorded which). The sequence was collected from a woman aged 18-35 years who had recovered from COVID-19. The V gene is TRBV25-1, the J gene TRBJ1-2; 8 bases line up with TRBD1. CDR3 in DNA: TGTGCCAGCAGTGTTGGACAGGGTAACTATGGCTACACCTTC. Its translation is CASSVGQGNYGYTF.